This TCR beta chain was retrieved from a study of CD8+ T cells in alopecia areata listed by TCRdb under 2018. Some background on the complete study: The treated patients took part in an open-label pilot trial in which moderate-to-severe alopecia areata was treated with oral tofacitinib at 5 to 10 mg twice daily. Patients received tofacitinib for 6 to 18 months and were then followed off drug for 6 months to check for delayed response and recurrence. The study used high-throughput TCRbeta sequencing to examine T cell clonal expansion in alopecia areata, in both the C3H/HeJ mouse model and human patients. Human TCRbeta sequencing covered scalp tissue and sorted CD4+ and CD8+ peripheral blood T cells from patchy and totalis/universalis alopecia areata patients and healthy controls. Biopsies were taken from tofacitinib-treated patients at baseline and at 4 and 24 weeks of treatment, and a later scalp biopsy was taken in several of the tofacitinib-treated patients. Scalp clonality was compared across normal scalp (n=4), patchy alopecia areata scalp (n=8), and alopecia totalis/universalis scalp (n=8). RNA was extracted with the PAXgene miRNA kit for fixed scalp, the miRNeasy kit for PBMCs, and the RNeasy kit for mouse skin. immunoSEQ multiplex PCR using 35 Vbeta forward primers and 13 Jbeta reverse primers was used to amplify TCRbeta CDR3 regions. What the research found in general, with its limitations: Unlike mouse skin, which is dominated by gammadelta T cells, normal human skin has resident alphabeta T cells that are also sequenced, and this complicates analysis of the scalp TCR repertoire. Higher clonality and more expanded CD8+ clones were observed in lesional scalp than in normal scalp, particularly in alopecia totalis/universalis, a finding suggestive of antigenic drive. Shared TCR sequences between patients were less evident than in mice, which may be partly attributable to HLA diversity in the patient population.

As for this clone: No cognate antigen has been identified for it. Compared with germline, one end of the junction differs, possibly owing to a read error.

To prepare the library, the immunoSEQ multiplex PCR assay was applied. To provide template for TCR sequencing, every sample had RNA extracted and reverse transcribed into cDNA. First-strand cDNA was synthesized using SuperScript III with a 2:1 mix of oligo-dT and random hexamers. Amplification bias was assessed with a synthetic immune receptor repertoire, and residual bias was removed computationally. The study's own analysis went as follows. Raw reads were preprocessed to remove errors, and CDR3 was defined by IMGT conventions from the conserved cysteine to phenylalanine. Clonality was computed as 1 minus the Shannon entropy, with the entropy normalized by log2 of the number of productive unique TCRs. Scalp TCRbeta sequences were cross-referenced with sorted blood CD4 and CD8 repertoires so that the CD4 or CD8 identity of scalp clones could be inferred. TCRdb limited this immuneACCESS table to in-frame rearrangements with V and J called. A share of clones is missing; checked studies link under half to unresolved V genes, and the rest is unexplained. V and J calls and clone size are given by that table; D and trimming were obtained from the DNA. This sample gives roughly 180,000 clones in total; roughly 60% of them show up just once. Approximately 1.7% of the sample lies in the top ten.

The label giving this sample's time point can be read as: baseline before oral tofacitinib. Lesional scalp punch biopsies and peripheral blood were collected from alopecia areata patients. After PBMCs were isolated by density centrifugation and stained for CD3, CD4 and CD8, a FACSAria was used to sort CD4+ and CD8+ T cells. The germline V gene gives CDR1 as SGHTA and CDR2 as FQGNSA. Counted from cysteine to phenylalanine, this CDR3 has 15 amino acids. The read is trimmed to its CDR3 DNA, 45 bases read in frame from base 1. This clonotype was sampled from a human donor with alopecia areata. The rearrangement joined TRBV7-2 to TRBJ2-7; 7 bases in between match TRBD1. The specimen was CD4+ T cells sorted from blood, collected at week 0. The CDR3 reads CASSSPDRSSHEQYF. The nucleotides are TGTGCCAGCAGCTCCCCGGACAGGAGCTCCCACGAGCAGTACTTC.